These 24 T cell receptor beta chains were all obtained from the same sample, sequenced in a study of cytotoxic CD8 clonotypes in ibrutinib-treated CLL. Profiling relied on immunoSEQ multiplex PCR, and the TCRdb table lists in-frame clones only, not all of them. The sample holds 150,000 to 200,000 clones, around nine tenths seen once. The source was PBMCs, collected at disease progression, from a patient treated with ibrutinib. Receptors originate from a human donor with chronic lymphocytic leukemia.

V is TRBV11-2 and J is TRBJ2-3; the D call may be TRBD1 or TRBD2 (5 bases each). Germline loops: CDR1 SGHAT, CDR2 FQNNGV. This CDR3 region has 15 residues. Trimming left V 5 bases short and J 0 bases short, with 12 bases between. CDR3 sequence (DNA): TGTGCCAGCAGCCGAGGGGCAGTCAGCACAGATACGCAGTATTTT. It specifies CASSRGAVSTDTQYF.

This chain connects TRBV12-5 to TRBJ2-1; tentatively, D is TRBD1 (8 bases). CDR3 length: 16 amino acids. Germline V gene lookup returns CDR1 LGHNT and CDR2 FRNRAP. V was pared by 7 bases and J by 8 bases, with 24 bases between. As DNA, the CDR3 is TGTGCTAGTGCCTCCGCTAAGCAGGGGGCGGGGGATGAGCAGTTCTTC. This sequence encodes CASASAKQGAGDEQFF.

The rearrangement joins TRBV11-1 to TRBJ1-1; D ambiguous. The length of the CDR3 is 13 residues. The V and J ends lost 5 bases and 8 bases respectively, with 15 bases between them. Germline CDR1 and CDR2: SGHAT and FQDESV (reference sequence). CDR3 protein: CASSLRRAREAFF. CDR3 coding DNA: TGTGCCAGCAGCCTCAGACGGGCCAGAGAAGCTTTCTTT.

V gene TRBV27 combines with J gene TRBJ2-1, with TRBD1 matching over 9 bases. This CDR3 region has 17 residues. V shed 0 bases and J 6 bases; nucleotides not matched to a gene: 9. Germline V gives CDR1 MNHEY, CDR2 SMNVEV (reference sequence). The CDR3 coding sequence is TGTGCCAGCAGTTTATCCCCGGGACAGGGAATTCGCAATGAGCAGTTCTTC. Translation gives CASSLSPGQGIRNEQFF.

V is TRBV7-3 and J is TRBJ2-2; 7 nucleotides align to TRBD2. The V segment lost 1 base and the J segment 1 base; nucleotides outside the gene matches: 3. The CDR3 totals 16 residues. Germline lookup yields CDR1 SGHTA and CDR2 FQGTGA. The CDR3 bases are TGTGCCAGCAGCTTAAGAGTAGCGGGGAACACCGGGGAGCTGTTTTTT. Translation gives CASSLRVAGNTGELFF.

J is TRBJ1-3 and V is TRBV7-6, with a tentative D call TRBD1 (5 bases). This CDR3 is built from 15 residues. Trimming left V 3 bases short and J 2 bases short, with 11 bases between. Per germline, CDR1 SGHVS and CDR2 FNYEAQ. CDR3 nucleotide sequence: TGTGCCAGCAGCTTGGGGGTATTAGCTGGAAACACCATATATTTT. It specifies CASSLGVLAGNTIYF.

The chain is built from TRBV6-5 and TRBJ1-2; D not resolved. V was trimmed by 7 bases and J by 0 bases, leaving 12 bases between them. The CDR3 extends over 14 amino acids. The germline gives CDR1 MNHEY, CDR2 SVGAGI. The CDR3 nucleotides read TGTGCCAGCACCTTTCTAAATTCTAACTATGGCTACACCTTC. Its translation is CASTFLNSNYGYTF.

The chain employs TRBV28 and TRBJ1-2; 7 positions agree with TRBD1. Germline trimming cut 6 bases from V and 5 bases from J; bases unmatched to any gene: 6. Germline V lookup: CDR1 MDHEN, CDR2 SYDVKM. The CDR3 consists of 13 residues. DNA of the CDR3: TGTGCCAGCAGATTAACAGGGGTGTATGGCTACACCTTC. Protein: CASRLTGVYGYTF.

The chain couples TRBV27 to TRBJ1-5; 7 bases match TRBD1. The CDR3 spans 14 residues. CDR1 and CDR2 (germline): MNHEY, SMNVEV (reference sequence). The V and J ends lost 6 bases and 7 bases, in that order; junction bases with no gene match: 9. CDR3 loop: CASSLRTGVQPQHF. In DNA, the CDR3 is TGTGCCAGCAGCCTGAGGACAGGCGTACAGCCCCAGCATTTT.

The chain recombines TRBV29-1 with TRBJ1-3; TRBD1 matches 8 bases. J gave up 2 bases and V 4 bases, and 4 bases lay outside the gene matches. Germline V gene data show CDR1 as SQVTM and CDR2 as ANQGSEA. The CDR3 has 14 residues. The CDR3 loop is CSVADRAAGNTIYF. The CDR3, as DNA: TGCAGCGTTGCGGACAGGGCCGCTGGAAACACCATATATTTT.

The chain recombines TRBV5-1 with TRBJ2-3, with D unresolved. V was trimmed by 3 bases and J by 6 bases, leaving 14 bases between them. Germline assignment: CDR1 SGHRS and CDR2 YFSETQ. The CDR3 consists of 14 residues. Written as DNA, the CDR3 is TGCGCCAGCAGCTCCCCCCTTTCCAAGGATACGCAGTATTTT. It yields the protein CASSSPLSKDTQYF.

The J gene is TRBJ2-7, the V gene TRBV4-3; the D gene is possibly TRBD2 (6 bases). The CDR3 has 18 residues. Trimming took 0 bases from V and 1 from J, leaving 19 bases between them. CDR1 is LGHNA, CDR2 YSLEER, per germline. DNA of the CDR3: TGCGCCAGCAGCCAAGATCGACTTAGCGGTACAATATCCTACGAGCAGTACTTC. It specifies CASSQDRLSGTISYEQYF.

This chain uses TRBV11-1 with TRBJ2-3, with D maybe TRBD1 (6 bases). V was clipped by 5 bases and J by 4 bases, with 16 bases between them. Germline assignment: CDR1 SGHAT and CDR2 FQDESV (reference sequence). CDR3 length: 15 residues. The CDR3 nucleotides read TGTGCCAGCAGCCCAGAGGGGGTTAGCCCAGATACGCAGTATTTT. Translation: CASSPEGVSPDTQYF.

In its sample, this clone was seen a few times. V gene TRBV21-1 combines with J gene TRBJ2-1; the table's D gene call, TRBD1, was not cross checked with the DNA. TRBV21-1 constitutes a pseudogene. There are 15 residues in the CDR3. In nucleotides, the CDR3 is TGTGCCAGCAGCTTACCGGGACAGGGGAACAATGAGCAGTTCTTC. Its translation: CASSLPGQGNNEQFF.

V gene TRBV30 combines with J gene TRBJ2-2; the D gene could be TRBD1 or TRBD2 (7 bases each). V was pared by 2 bases and J by 4 bases, with 14 bases between. CDR1 and CDR2 from the germline V gene are GTSNPN and SVGIG (reference sequence). CDR3 length: 15 residues. CDR3 in amino acids: CAWSKGRGGTGELFF. The CDR3 nucleotides read TGTGCCTGGAGTAAGGGCAGGGGGGGCACCGGGGAGCTGTTTTTT.

The chain combines TRBV7-2 with TRBJ2-5, with 9 bases matching TRBD1. Looked up from germline, CDR1 is SGHTA and CDR2 is FQGNSA. The CDR3 spans 15 residues. V shed 6 bases and J 4 bases; nucleotides not matched to a gene: 9. Here the CDR3 reads CASRPRLGQGETQYF. The DNA of the CDR3 is TGTGCCAGCAGACCGAGATTGGGACAGGGAGAGACCCAGTACTTC.

This chain links TRBV7-7 with TRBJ2-2; maybe TRBD2 (6 bases). Germline V gene data show CDR1 as SSHAT and CDR2 as FNYEAQ (reference sequence). The V gene lost 5 bases and the J gene lost 4 bases, with 11 bases spanning the gap. This CDR3 has 14 residues. For the CDR3, the DNA is TGTGCCAGCAGCCGAACGGGGGTCACCGGGGAGCTGTTTTTT. Its protein is CASSRTGVTGELFF.

The V and J genes are TRBV27 and TRBJ2-7; unclear D gene. The ends were cut back, 6 bases at V and 2 bases at J, with 11 bases in the middle. Germline-derived CDR1 and CDR2 are MNHEY and SMNVEV (reference sequence). CDR3 length: 13 residues. CDR3 sequence reads: CASSLTKTYEQYF. The CDR3 bases are TGTGCCAGCAGCCTCACCAAAACCTACGAGCAGTACTTC.

This chain connects TRBV2 to TRBJ1-3; no clear D gene. The germline gives CDR1 SNHLY, CDR2 FYNNEI. The CDR3 covers 14 residues. V was cut by 3 bases and J by 0 bases, with 6 bases left in between. The DNA for the CDR3 is TGTGCCAGCAGTGAGGCCGCCTCTGGAAACACCATATATTTT. Residues: CASSEAASGNTIYF.

The chain recombines TRBV2 with TRBJ1-5; D ambiguous. The CDR3 loop spans 15 amino acids. The germline gives CDR1 SNHLY, CDR2 FYNNEI. V shed 6 bases and J shed 1 base, with 13 bases lying between them. DNA of the CDR3: TGTGCCAGCAGCCACCTAGGGTCCAGCAATCAGCCCCAGCATTTT. This gives the protein CASSHLGSSNQPQHF.

The chain links TRBV18 to TRBJ1-2, with D possibly TRBD1 on 5 matching bases. The germline V gene has CDR1 KGHSH and CDR2 LQKENI. The CDR3 spans 15 residues. Trimming stripped 2 bases from V and 8 bases from J, with 18 bases between. The CDR3 DNA follows: TGTGCCAGCTCACCAATAGACAGCCTTTGGAACGGCTACACCTTC. It specifies CASSPIDSLWNGYTF.

CDR3 in DNA: TGCAGCGTTGACAGGGCCTCCTACAATGAGCAGTTCTTC. This encodes CSVDRASYNEQFF. The chain is built from TRBV29-1 and TRBJ2-1; a weak D match, TRBD1 (5 bases). Germline CDR1 SQVTM, CDR2 ANQGSEA. The CDR3 is 13 amino acids. V shed 3 bases and J shed 0 bases, with 6 bases lying between them.

This rearrangement joins TRBV27 to TRBJ2-1, with 9 bases fitting TRBD2. V lost 6 bases and J lost 3; bases outside the gene matches: 9. CDR1 and CDR2 from the germline V gene are MNHEY and SMNVEV (reference sequence). CDR3 length: 16 residues. The CDR3 here is CASRQSSSGNYNEQFF. In DNA form, the CDR3 reads TGTGCCAGCAGACAGAGTTCTAGCGGGAACTACAATGAGCAGTTCTTC.

V and J are TRBV5-1 and TRBJ2-5; D uncertain. The V and J ends lost 0 bases and 7 bases respectively, with 13 bases between them. CDR1 is SGHRS, CDR2 YFSETQ, per germline. The length of the CDR3 is 14 residues. CDR3 nucleotides: TGCGCCAGCAGCTTGGACAGCCCCCTGGGGACCCAGTACTTC. Its translation: CASSLDSPLGTQYF.